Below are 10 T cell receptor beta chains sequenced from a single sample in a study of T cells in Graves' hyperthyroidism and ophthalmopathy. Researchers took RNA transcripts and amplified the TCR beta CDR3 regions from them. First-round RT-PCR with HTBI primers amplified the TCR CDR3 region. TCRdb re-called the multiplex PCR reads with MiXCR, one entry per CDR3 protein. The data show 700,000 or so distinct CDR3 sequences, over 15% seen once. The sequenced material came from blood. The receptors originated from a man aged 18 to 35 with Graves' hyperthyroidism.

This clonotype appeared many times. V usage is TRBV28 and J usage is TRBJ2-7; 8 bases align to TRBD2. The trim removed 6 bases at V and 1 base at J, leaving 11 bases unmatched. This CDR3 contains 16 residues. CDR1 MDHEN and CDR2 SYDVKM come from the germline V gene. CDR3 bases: TGTGCCAGCAGCCGCGGACCGGGACTAGGATCCTACGAGCAGTACTTC. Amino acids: CASSRGPGLGSYEQYF.

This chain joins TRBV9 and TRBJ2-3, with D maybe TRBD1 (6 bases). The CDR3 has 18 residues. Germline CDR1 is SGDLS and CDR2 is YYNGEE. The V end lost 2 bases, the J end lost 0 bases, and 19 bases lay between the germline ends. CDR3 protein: CASSVRGDKFWSTDTQYF. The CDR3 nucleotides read TGTGCCAGCAGCGTGAGAGGGGACAAGTTTTGGAGCACAGATACGCAGTATTTT.

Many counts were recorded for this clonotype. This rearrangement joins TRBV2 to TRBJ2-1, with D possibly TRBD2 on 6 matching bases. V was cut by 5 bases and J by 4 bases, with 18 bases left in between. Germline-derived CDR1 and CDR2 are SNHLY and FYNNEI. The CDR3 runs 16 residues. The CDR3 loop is CASSWRGPSAYNEQFF. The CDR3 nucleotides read TGTGCCAGCAGTTGGAGGGGACCTAGTGCGTACAATGAGCAGTTCTTC.

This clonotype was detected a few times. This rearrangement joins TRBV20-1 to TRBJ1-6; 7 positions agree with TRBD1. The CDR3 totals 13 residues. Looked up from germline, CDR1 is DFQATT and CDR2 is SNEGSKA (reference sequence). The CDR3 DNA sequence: TGCAGCCCCAGGGGGACCAGAGGGTCACCCCTCCACTTT. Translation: CSPRGTRGSPLHF.

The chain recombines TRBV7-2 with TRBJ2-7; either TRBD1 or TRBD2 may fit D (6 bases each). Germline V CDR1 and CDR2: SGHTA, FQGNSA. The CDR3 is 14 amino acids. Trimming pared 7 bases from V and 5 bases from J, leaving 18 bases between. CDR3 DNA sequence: TGTGCCAGCACCTCGGGACTGACAGGAAACGAGCAGTACTTC. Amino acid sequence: CASTSGLTGNEQYF. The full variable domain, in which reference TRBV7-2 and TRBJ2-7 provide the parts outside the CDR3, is GAGVSQSPSNKVTEKGKDVELRCDPISGHTALYWYRQSLGQGLEFLIYFQGNSAPDKSGLPSDRFSAERTGGSVSTLTIQRTQQEDSAVYLCASTSGLTGNEQYFGPGTRLTVT.

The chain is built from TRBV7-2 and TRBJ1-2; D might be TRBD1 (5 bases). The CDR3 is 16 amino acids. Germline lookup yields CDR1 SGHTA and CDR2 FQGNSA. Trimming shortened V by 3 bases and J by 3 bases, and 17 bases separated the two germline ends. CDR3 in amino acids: CASSFSGGMLDYGYTF. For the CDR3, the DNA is TGTGCCAGCAGCTTTTCGGGGGGGATGTTGGACTATGGCTACACCTTC.

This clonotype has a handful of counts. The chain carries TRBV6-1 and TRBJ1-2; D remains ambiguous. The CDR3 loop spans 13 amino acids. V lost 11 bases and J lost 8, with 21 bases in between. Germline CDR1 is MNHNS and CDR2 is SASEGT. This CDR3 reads CASVYKPGEGYTF. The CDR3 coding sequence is TGTGCCTCGGTTTACAAGCCAGGTGAAGGCTACACCTTC.

CDR3 nucleotides: TGTGCCAGCAAGGGAGGGAGGAACACCGGGGAGCTGTTTTTT. Residues: CASKGGRNTGELFF. The chain employs TRBV6-1 and TRBJ2-2; 7 nucleotides line up with TRBD2. V dropped 7 bases and J dropped 1; count of bases not matched to a gene: 3. Germline CDR1 is MNHNS and CDR2 is SASEGT. CDR3 length: 14 amino acids.

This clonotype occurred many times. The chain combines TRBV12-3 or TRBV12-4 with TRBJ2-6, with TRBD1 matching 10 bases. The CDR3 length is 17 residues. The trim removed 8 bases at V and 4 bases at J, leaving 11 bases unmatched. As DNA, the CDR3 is TGTGCCAGCCGTGATCGACAGGGGGCGTCCGGGGCCAACGTCCTGACTTTC. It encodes CASRDRQGASGANVLTF.

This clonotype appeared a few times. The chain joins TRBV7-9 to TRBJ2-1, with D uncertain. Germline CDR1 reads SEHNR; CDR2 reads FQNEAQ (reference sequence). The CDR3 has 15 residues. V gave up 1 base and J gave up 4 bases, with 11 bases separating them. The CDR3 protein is CASSLEIYSYNEQFF. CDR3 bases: TGTGCCAGCAGCTTAGAGATTTACTCATACAATGAGCAGTTCTTC.